The following is a T cell receptor beta chain sequence with its context. This entry belongs to a study of blood T cell repertoires in COVID-19. From germline, CDR1 is MNHEY and CDR2 SMNVEV (reference sequence). V was trimmed by 2 bases and J by 4 bases, leaving 13 bases between them. The CDR3 contains 15 residues. Sequenced by immunoSEQ multiplex PCR; TCRdb stores in-frame clones only, minus some. The table has 150,000 or so clones, roughly 83% seen once; the top ten hold about 2.9%. Sequencing was done on a sample of peripheral blood. This sequence originates from a woman aged 80 or over with acute or convalescent COVID-19. The gene calls are TRBV27 and TRBJ2-3; the D gene is possibly TRBD2 (7 bases). The CDR3 loop is CASSLRGGGPDTQYF. CDR3 in DNA: TGTGCCAGCAGTTTACGCGGGGGCGGCCCAGATACGCAGTATTTT.